The clone carrying this T cell receptor beta chain was picked up a small number of times. Its specificity is unknown. This sample was taken from a study of immune heterogeneity within non-small cell lung tumors. Points from the study as a whole: Alongside site-unique high-frequency clones, identical dominant CDR3 beta clonotypes recurred across tumor sites within a patient. The study found that local T-cell clonality correlated moderately but significantly with local tumor mutational burden (R roughly 0.36).

TCR beta CDR3 regions came from multiplex PCR with 32 forward V and 13 reverse J primers. One entry per CDR3 protein, called by TCRdb with MiXCR from the multiplex PCR reads. The sample holds over 20,000 distinct CDR3 sequences, approximately 26% seen once. The authors used approximately 600 ng of bulk tumor genomic DNA per sample as template. From each primary tumor, several far-apart biopsies were obtained during surgery. Enrolled patients presented with newly diagnosed, previously untreated non-small cell lung cancer and underwent curative surgery. Study donors were patients with a new diagnosis of non-small cell lung cancer who underwent surgery with curative intent. Sequencing input: lung tumor tissue. The TCR originated in a man in his forties with non-small cell lung cancer.

The CDR3 nucleotides are TGTGCCAGCAGCCCCCGACAGCTCGCGAACACCGGGGAGCTGTTTTTT. This sequence encodes CASSPRQLANTGELFF. J is TRBJ2-2 and V is TRBV11-1; D perhaps matches TRBD1 (5 bases). V was shortened by 5 bases and J by 0 bases, with 13 bases between the two germline ends. CDR1 is SGHAT and CDR2 is FQDESV in the germline V gene (reference sequence). The CDR3 is 16 amino acids.